Following are 8 T cell receptor beta chains from one sample sequenced in a study of OX40 agonist ivuxolimab in advanced cancers. Measured with immunoSEQ multiplex PCR; TCRdb has only the in-frame clones, and not every one. This repertoire shows about 110,000 clones, about 92% found once; its top ten account for 0.25% to 0.3%. Source: CD4+ or CD8+ T cells sorted from blood, taken in a trial of the OX40 agonist ivuxolimab. The source of these receptors is an adult with an advanced solid tumor such as melanoma, head and neck, liver or kidney cancer.

J is TRBJ1-5 and V is TRBV28; 8 bases fit TRBD1. The length of the CDR3 is 17 residues. V trimming: 2 bases; J trimming: 1 base; junction bases outside the gene matches: 7. The germline CDR1 and CDR2 sequences are MDHEN and SYDVKM. CDR3 residues: CASSLPGQGSSNQPQHF. The CDR3 DNA reads as TGTGCCAGCAGTTTACCCGGACAGGGATCAAGCAATCAGCCCCAGCATTTT.

V and J are TRBV7-2 and TRBJ1-3, with D possibly being TRBD1 (6 bases). The CDR3 covers 16 residues. Germline CDR1 is SGHTA and CDR2 is FQGNSA. V was shortened by 1 base and J by 3 bases, with 13 bases between the two germline ends. CDR3 DNA sequence: TGTGCCAGCAGCTTAGTAGAGACAGGCAGTGGAAACACCATATATTTT. This codes for CASSLVETGSGNTIYF.

The chain has TRBV5-1 and TRBJ1-2; 8 bases align to TRBD1. With 4 bases clipped from V and 2 bases from J, the junction kept 7 bases outside the gene matches. The V gene's germline CDR1 is SGHRS and CDR2 YFSETQ. The CDR3 length is 15 residues. CDR3 in DNA: TGCGCCAGCAGCATCTCGACAGGGGTAAACTATGGCTACACCTTC. Its protein product is CASSISTGVNYGYTF.

The V call is TRBV27, the J call TRBJ2-2; D is ambiguous. Per the germline V gene, CDR1 is MNHEY and CDR2 is SMNVEV (reference sequence). The V gene lost 2 bases and the J gene lost 2 bases, with 15 bases spanning the gap. The CDR3 runs to 17 residues. CDR3 amino acids: CASSLERFWTNTGELFF. The CDR3 region has the DNA TGTGCCAGCAGTTTAGAACGTTTTTGGACCAACACCGGGGAGCTGTTTTTT.

The chain recombines TRBV6-5 with TRBJ1-1; D is possibly TRBD1 (5 bases). V dropped 6 bases and J dropped 5 bases, with 16 bases sitting between them. Germline V gene data show CDR1 as MNHEY and CDR2 as SVGAGI. The CDR3 has 14 amino acids. Here the CDR3 reads CASSLQVKGTEAFF. In DNA form, the CDR3 reads TGTGCCAGCAGCCTACAGGTTAAAGGGACTGAAGCTTTCTTT.

The sample holds a few counts of this clone. The rearrangement uses TRBV11-3 and TRBJ2-5; 12 nucleotides agree with TRBD2. Per germline, CDR1 SGHNT and CDR2 YENEEA. Trimming cost V 5 bases and J 5 bases; bases outside gene matches: 6. This CDR3 comprises 15 residues. The CDR3 loop reads CASSLTSGRGETQYF. The CDR3 DNA reads as TGTGCCAGCAGCCTGACTAGCGGGAGAGGGGAGACCCAGTACTTC. The full variable domain, rest sourced from reference TRBV11-3 and TRBJ2-5, is EAGVVQSPRYKIIEKKQPVAFWCNPISGHNTLYWYLQNLGQGPELLIRYENEEAVDDSQLPKDRFSAERLKGVDSTLKIQPAELGDSAVYLCASSLTSGRGETQYFGPGTRLLVL.

This clone was seen a single time. The chain couples TRBV5-1 to TRBJ2-1; 7 bases are a match to TRBD2. Germline CDR1 reads SGHRS; CDR2 reads YFSETQ. Unmatched junction bases numbered 8, after V lost 7 bases and J lost 1 base. The CDR3 runs 15 residues. In nucleotides, the CDR3 is TGCGCCAGCCAAGGCGGACTAGGGTCCTACAATGAGCAGTTCTTC. It codes for CASQGGLGSYNEQFF.

The J gene is TRBJ1-2, the V gene TRBV2; the match to TRBD1 covers 9 bases. Germline V CDR1 and CDR2: SNHLY, FYNNEI. The CDR3 runs to 12 residues. The trim removed 5 bases at V and 8 bases at J, leaving 3 bases unmatched. Here the CDR3 DNA reads TGTGCCAGCAGTATGGACAGGGGCGGCTACACCTTC. As protein: CASSMDRGGYTF.